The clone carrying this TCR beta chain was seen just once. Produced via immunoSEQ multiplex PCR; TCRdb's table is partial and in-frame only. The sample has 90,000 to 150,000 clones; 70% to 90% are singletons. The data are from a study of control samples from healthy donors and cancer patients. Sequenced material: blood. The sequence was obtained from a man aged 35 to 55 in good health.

As DNA, the CDR3 is TGTGCCAGCAGCCAAGGAGGCCTAGCGAAAACCTACGAGCAGTACTTC. Amino acid sequence: CASSQGGLAKTYEQYF. The chain carries TRBV14 and TRBJ2-7; D perhaps matches TRBD2 (6 bases). The CDR3 runs to 16 residues. V lost 1 base and J lost 2, with 15 bases in between. Germline values: CDR1 SGHDN, CDR2 FVKESK.